This T cell receptor (beta chain) is from a study of blood T cell repertoires in COVID-19. Study-level background: Samples of COVID-19 (acute and convalescent) were obtained from the United States, Italy and Spain.

Libraries were prepared by immunoSEQ multiplex PCR; TCRdb keeps only in-frame clonotypes and omits some of them. The top ten hold roughly 10% of the sample, which has about 300,000 clones, about nine tenths seen once. The table lists this clone with a few counts. What was sequenced was PBMCs or T cells enriched from blood (not recorded which). The origin of this receptor is a woman between 18 and 30 years old who had recovered from COVID-19.

The CDR3 coding sequence is TGTGCCACCAGTGAAGACAGATACAATGAGCAGTTCTTC. Protein sequence: CATSEDRYNEQFF. The rearrangement uses TRBV24-1 and TRBJ2-1, with D possibly matching TRBD1 (5 bases). The CDR3 has 13 residues. Trimming took off 4 bases at V and 4 bases at J, with 7 bases between the two ends. Germline V gene lookup returns CDR1 KGHDR and CDR2 SFDVKD.